These 20 T cell receptor beta chains share one sample of origin, sequenced in a study of early T cells in non-severe SARS-CoV-2 infection. TCRdb called the 5' RACE reads again in MiXCR, with one record for every CDR3 protein. Of 90,000 to 120,000 distinct CDR3 sequences detected, around 10% appear once; the ten largest clones hold 7.6%. The material sequenced was whole blood. The receptor source for this set is an adult who was a healthcare worker with PCR-confirmed SARS-CoV-2 infection or an uninfected control (not recorded which).

Only a few counts were recorded for this clonotype. CDR3 nucleotide sequence: TGTGCCAGCAGCTTAGTTCGGGGGAGCCGATACGAGCAGTACTTC. Its protein product is CASSLVRGSRYEQYF. The V call is TRBV7-9, the J call TRBJ2-7; weak D call: TRBD2 (6 bases). V dropped 1 base and J dropped 4 bases, with 14 bases sitting between them. This CDR3 contains 15 residues. Germline CDR1 and CDR2: SEHNR and FQNEAQ (reference sequence).

This clonotype was recorded a few times. The rearrangement joins TRBV7-9 to TRBJ2-7; 8 nucleotides align to TRBD1. CDR1 is SEHNR and CDR2 is FQNEAQ in the germline V gene (reference sequence). V shed 4 bases, J shed 3 bases, and the junction held 5 bases outside the gene matches. The CDR3 totals 14 residues. The CDR3 is CASSSTGVIYEQYF. CDR3 in DNA: TGTGCCAGCAGCTCGACAGGGGTGATCTACGAGCAGTACTTC.

The sample holds many counts of this clonotype. The chain combines TRBV5-1 with TRBJ2-3, with 7 bases lining up with TRBD2. CDR3 length equals 15 residues. Germline lookup yields CDR1 SGHRS and CDR2 YFSETQ. The V and J ends lost 4 bases and 1 base, in that order; junction bases with no gene match: 6. CDR3 nucleotide sequence: TGCGCCAGCAGCCTACGGGAGGAGGGCACAGATACGCAGTATTTT. Amino acid sequence: CASSLREEGTDTQYF.

The chain carries TRBV3-1 and TRBJ1-1; TRBD1 agrees at 8 bases. CDR1 is LGHDT and CDR2 is YNNKEL in the germline V gene (reference sequence). The CDR3 sequence is 12 residues long. J lost 4 bases, V lost 8 bases, and 3 bases had no gene match. The CDR3 nucleotides read TGTGCCAGCCGTGACAGGGGCACTGAAGCTTTCTTT. Translated: CASRDRGTEAFF.

This clonotype has more than one count but fewer than ten. The chain uses TRBV28 and TRBJ1-1; no clear D gene. The CDR3 totals 14 residues. CDR1 MDHEN and CDR2 SYDVKM come from the germline V gene. The ends were cut back, 6 bases at V and 0 bases at J, with 11 bases in the middle. This CDR3 reads CASRYTVMNTEAFF. The DNA of the CDR3 is TGTGCCAGCAGATACACAGTCATGAACACTGAAGCTTTCTTT.

This clonotype was observed at least ten times. This chain links TRBV5-1 with TRBJ2-3, with D possibly TRBD2 on 5 matching bases. The CDR3 has 15 residues. CDR1 SGHRS and CDR2 YFSETQ come from the germline V gene. V lost 6 bases and J 2 bases, leaving 16 bases between the germline ends. This chain's CDR3 is CASTRAVVPTDTQYF. In DNA form, the CDR3 reads TGCGCCAGCACCCGAGCGGTAGTACCCACAGATACGCAGTATTTT.

This clonotype was seen only a few times. V is TRBV7-9 and J is TRBJ1-1; 9 bases are a match to TRBD1. CDR1 is SEHNR and CDR2 is FQNEAQ in the germline V gene (reference sequence). The CDR3 sequence is 15 residues long. Trimming at V came to 5 bases and at J to 5 bases, leaving 9 bases not matched to a gene. The DNA of the CDR3 is TGTGCCAGCAGCGGACCGGGACAGGGTGAAACTGAAGCTTTCTTT. Protein sequence: CASSGPGQGETEAFF.

J is TRBJ1-5 and V is TRBV10-3; 7 bases map to TRBD1. Unmatched junction bases numbered 3, after V lost 2 bases and J lost 5 bases. This CDR3 has 14 residues. CDR1 is ENHRY, CDR2 SYGVKD, per germline. The CDR3 loop reads CAISELQGHQPQHF. CDR3 DNA sequence: TGTGCCATCAGTGAGCTACAGGGGCATCAGCCCCAGCATTTT.

The gene calls are TRBV27 and TRBJ2-5, with a tentative D call TRBD2 (5 bases). Trimming removed 6 bases at V and 5 bases at J, with 16 bases between. CDR3 length: 14 residues. CDR1 is MNHEY, CDR2 SMNVEV, per germline (reference sequence). CDR3 region: CASSPRPRGETQYF. The DNA of the CDR3 is TGTGCCAGCAGCCCCAGACCCCGAGGGGAGACCCAGTACTTC.

This clonotype has only a few counts. This chain links TRBV4-2 with TRBJ2-5, with unresolved D. The germline V and J ends were trimmed by 0 bases and 5 bases, with 13 bases remaining between them. The CDR3 has 15 amino acids. Germline CDR1 reads LGHNA; CDR2 reads YNFKEQ. CDR3 amino acids: CASSQDRSAPETQYF. The CDR3 region has the DNA TGTGCCAGCAGCCAAGATCGGTCCGCCCCGGAGACCCAGTACTTC.

This clonotype was seen repeatedly, ten times or more. The CDR3 sequence is CASSFRSRYNEQFF. In DNA form, the CDR3 reads TGTGCCAGCAGCTTTAGGAGTAGATACAATGAGCAGTTCTTC. The V and J genes are TRBV7-9 and TRBJ2-1; the D is unclear. The CDR3 is 14 residues long. From germline, CDR1 is SEHNR and CDR2 FQNEAQ (reference sequence). V lost 3 bases to trimming and J lost 4 bases, with 10 bases between them.

This clonotype occurred once. The chain combines TRBV5-1 with TRBJ2-7, with 8 bases lining up with TRBD2. J gave up 2 bases and V 3 bases, and 4 bases lay outside the gene matches. The germline V gene encodes CDR1 SGHRS and CDR2 YFSETQ. The CDR3 extends over 14 amino acids. CDR3 sequence (DNA): TGCGCCAGCAGCTCCGGGACTAGTCCCTACGAGCAGTACTTC. Its translation: CASSSGTSPYEQYF.

Many counts were recorded for this clonotype. The genes are TRBV6-5 and TRBJ2-7; D unclear. CDR1 and CDR2 (germline): MNHEY, SVGAGI. The CDR3 runs 13 residues. V was pared by 6 bases and J by 3 bases, with 12 bases between. CDR3 in DNA: TGTGCCAGCAGACACTCACTAAACTACGAGCAGTACTTC. It is translated as CASRHSLNYEQYF.

The rearrangement joins TRBV28 to TRBJ2-3, with 8 bases identical to TRBD2. This CDR3 has 14 residues. V trimming: 3 bases; J trimming: 2 bases; junction bases outside the gene matches: 1. Germline V gene sequence: CDR1 MDHEN, CDR2 SYDVKM. The CDR3 protein is CASSFGGATDTQYF. The CDR3, as DNA: TGTGCCAGCAGTTTCGGGGGGGCCACAGATACGCAGTATTTT. Full variable domain (missing parts from reference TRBV28 and TRBJ2-3): DVKVTQSSRYLVKRTGEKVFLECVQDMDHENMFWYRQDPGLGLRLIYFSYDVKMKEKGDIPEGYSVSREKKERFSLILESASTNQTSMYLCASSFGGATDTQYFGPGTRLTVL.

This clonotype came up a few times. This chain joins TRBV20-1 and TRBJ2-1; 10 bases line up with TRBD2. The V gene end was trimmed by 5 bases and the J gene end by 3 bases; junction bases not matched to a gene: 7. CDR1 and CDR2 (germline): DFQATT, SNEGSKA (reference sequence). The CDR3 extends over 15 amino acids. The CDR3 nucleotides read TGCAGTGCTGGGACAACTAGCGGGAACTACAATGAGCAGTTCTTC. This encodes CSAGTTSGNYNEQFF.

The J gene is TRBJ2-5, the V gene TRBV3-1, with TRBD2 identical over 11 bases. With 3 bases clipped from V and 2 bases from J, the junction kept 5 bases outside the gene matches. Per germline, CDR1 LGHDT and CDR2 YNNKEL (reference sequence). The CDR3 runs 16 residues. The CDR3 spells CASSHRLAGRQETQYF. In DNA, the CDR3 is TGTGCCAGCAGCCATCGACTAGCGGGACGGCAAGAGACCCAGTACTTC.

The chain joins TRBV6-1 to TRBJ2-2; the D gene is possibly TRBD2 (7 bases). Per the germline V gene, CDR1 is MNHNS and CDR2 is SASEGT. With 8 bases removed from V and 5 bases from J, the gap between germline ends came to 15 bases. The CDR3 is made up of 14 amino acids. CDR3 protein: CASGIQGGTGELFF. CDR3 sequence (DNA): TGTGCCAGCGGTATACAGGGAGGGACCGGGGAGCTGTTTTTT.

The chain joins TRBV14 to TRBJ1-1, with no clear D. This CDR3 region has 13 residues. The germline V gene has CDR1 SGHDN and CDR2 FVKESK. Trimming removed 2 bases from V and 4 bases from J, with 8 bases in between. The CDR3 DNA reads TGTGCCAGCAGCCAATTAACTACCACTGAAGCTTTCTTT. It yields the protein CASSQLTTTEAFF.

The sample holds many counts of this clonotype. The genes are TRBV6-1 and TRBJ1-4, with D possibly matching TRBD1 (5 bases). Germline CDR1 and CDR2: MNHNS and SASEGT. Trimming removed 3 bases at V and 0 bases at J, with 8 bases between. The CDR3 contains 15 residues. The CDR3 bases are TGTGCCAGCAGTGACAGGGTTCCAACTAATGAAAAACTGTTTTTT. Encoded protein: CASSDRVPTNEKLFF.

This clonotype was recorded a few times. The DNA for the CDR3 is TGTGCCAGCAGTCAGAAGTACGAGCAGTACTTC. Translation: CASSQKYEQYF. The rearrangement links TRBV12-3 or TRBV12-4 to TRBJ2-7; D unresolved. This CDR3 has 11 residues. V gave up 5 bases and J gave up 4 bases, with 6 bases separating them.